These 7 T cell receptor beta chains originate from one sample sequenced in a study of blood T cell repertoires in COVID-19 (dated by TCRdb to 2020 to 2021). Library construction relied on the immunoSEQ multiplex PCR assay. The table comes from immuneACCESS by way of TCRdb, which keeps in-frame sequences with V and J called. Part of the clones is missing from these tables; in studies checked, under half for an unresolved V gene and the rest for unknown reasons. This sample comprises 300,000 to 450,000 clones, 87% of them detected only once. The top ten constitute under 1.3% of the sample. Sequencing was carried out using PBMCs or T cells enriched from blood (not recorded which). Receptors were obtained from a woman aged 25 to 39 who had recovered from COVID-19.

The chain combines TRBV10-3 with TRBJ1-6; TRBD1 matches at 8 bases. This CDR3 is built from 16 residues. Germline CDR1 ENHRY, CDR2 SYGVKD. After removal of 4 bases from V and 6 bases from J, the junction contained 8 bases not matched to a gene. The CDR3 protein is CAISGPGTGINSPLHF. CDR3 coding DNA: TGTGCCATCAGTGGCCCCGGGACAGGTATTAATTCACCCCTCCACTTT.

The V and J genes are TRBV2 and TRBJ1-5, with D perhaps TRBD1 (5 bases). Germline V gene lookup returns CDR1 SNHLY and CDR2 FYNNEI. This CDR3 spans 17 amino acids. V shed 2 bases and J shed 3 bases, with 17 bases lying between them. The DNA for the CDR3 is TGTGCCAGCAGTGAATATTTCAGGGTTGAGAACAATCAGCCCCAGCATTTT. Translating gives CASSEYFRVENNQPQHF. The variable domain in full, completed from reference TRBV2 and TRBJ1-5, reads EPEVTQTPSHQVTQMGQEVILRCVPISNHLYFYWYRQILGQKVEFLVSFYNNEISEKSEIFDDQFSVERPDGSNFTLKIRSTKLEDSAMYFCASSEYFRVENNQPQHFGDGTRLSIL.

The J gene is TRBJ2-3, the V gene TRBV5-4; 8 bases agree with TRBD2. The CDR3 runs 17 residues. The germline CDR1 and CDR2 sequences are SGHNT and YYREEE (reference sequence). V lost 4 bases and J lost 0; bases outside the gene matches: 10. CDR3 amino acids: CASSPDGGARSTDTQYF. CDR3 in DNA: TGTGCCAGCAGCCCCGACGGGGGGGCGCGTAGCACAGATACGCAGTATTTT.

The chain recombines TRBV19 with TRBJ1-2; 7 positions agree with TRBD1. The CDR3 runs to 14 residues. The junction had 12 bases not matched to a gene; V was cut back by 6 bases and J by 8 bases. CDR1 and CDR2 (germline): LNHDA, SQIVND (reference sequence). CDR3 residues: CASRQGRRYQGYTF. In DNA form, the CDR3 reads TGTGCCAGTAGACAGGGGCGCCGGTACCAGGGCTACACCTTC.

The chain employs TRBV3-1 (or the pseudogene TRBV3-2) and TRBJ2-7; possible D gene TRBD1, 5 bases. The CDR3 length is 18 residues. Trimming took 1 base from V and 5 from J, leaving 24 bases between them. From germline, CDR1 is LGHDT and CDR2 YNNKEL (reference sequence). The CDR3, as DNA: TGTGCCAGCAGCCAAGTGTCCGTCCGAGAGACAGAAGTGAACGAGCAGTACTTC. This sequence encodes CASSQVSVRETEVNEQYF.

The gene calls are TRBV6-2 or TRBV6-3 and TRBJ1-5; 7 bases agree with TRBD1. Looked up from germline, CDR1 is MNHEY and CDR2 is SVGEGT. V was clipped by 2 bases and J by 4 bases; unmatched bases: 8. This CDR3 comprises 16 residues. The CDR3 DNA is TGTGCCAGCAGTTACCTCGAACCGACAGGGAATCAGCCCCAGCATTTT. Protein: CASSYLEPTGNQPQHF.

J is TRBJ2-7 and V is TRBV7-9; TRBD1 matches 8 bases. The CDR3 is 14 amino acids. CDR1 is SEHNR and CDR2 is FQNEAQ in the germline V gene (reference sequence). With 5 bases clipped from V and 3 bases from J, the junction kept 6 bases outside the gene matches. The CDR3 sequence is CASSDTGTGYEQYF. DNA of the CDR3: TGTGCCAGCAGCGACACCGGGACAGGCTACGAGCAGTACTTC.